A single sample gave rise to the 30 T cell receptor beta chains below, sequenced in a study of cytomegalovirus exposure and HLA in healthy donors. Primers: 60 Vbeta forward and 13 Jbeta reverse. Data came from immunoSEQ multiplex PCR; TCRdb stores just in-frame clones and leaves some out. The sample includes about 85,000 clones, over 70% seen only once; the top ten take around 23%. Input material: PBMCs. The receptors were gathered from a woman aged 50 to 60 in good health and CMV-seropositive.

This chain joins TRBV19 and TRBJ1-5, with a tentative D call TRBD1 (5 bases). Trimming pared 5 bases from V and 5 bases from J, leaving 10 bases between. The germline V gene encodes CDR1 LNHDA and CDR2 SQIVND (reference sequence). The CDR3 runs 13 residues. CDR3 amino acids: CASSGARDQPQHF. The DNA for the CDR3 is TGTGCCAGTAGTGGGGCGAGAGATCAGCCCCAGCATTTT.

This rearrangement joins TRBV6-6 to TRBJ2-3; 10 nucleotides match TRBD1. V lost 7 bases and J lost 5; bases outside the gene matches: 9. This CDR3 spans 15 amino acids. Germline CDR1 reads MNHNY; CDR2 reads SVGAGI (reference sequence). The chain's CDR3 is CASNSRDRGEDTQYF. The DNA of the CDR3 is TGTGCCAGCAATTCGCGGGACAGGGGAGAAGATACGCAGTATTTT.

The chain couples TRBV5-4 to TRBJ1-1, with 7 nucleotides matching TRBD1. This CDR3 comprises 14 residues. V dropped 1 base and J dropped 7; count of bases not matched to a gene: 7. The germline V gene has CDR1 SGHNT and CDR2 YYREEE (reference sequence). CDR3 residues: CASSLPRGVGEAFF. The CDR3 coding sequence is TGTGCCAGCAGCTTGCCCAGGGGGGTGGGTGAAGCTTTCTTT.

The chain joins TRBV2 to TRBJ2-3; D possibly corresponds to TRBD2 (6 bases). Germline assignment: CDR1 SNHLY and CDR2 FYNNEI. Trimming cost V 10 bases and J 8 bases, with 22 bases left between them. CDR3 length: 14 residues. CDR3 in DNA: TGTGCCACGGGTAGCGGACTGTACAGGAGTACGCAGTATTTT. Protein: CATGSGLYRSTQYF.

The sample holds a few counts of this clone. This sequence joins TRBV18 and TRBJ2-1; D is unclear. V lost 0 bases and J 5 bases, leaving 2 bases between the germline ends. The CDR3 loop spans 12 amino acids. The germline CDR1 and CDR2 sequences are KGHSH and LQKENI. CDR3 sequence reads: CASSPPNNEQFF. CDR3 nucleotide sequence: TGTGCCAGCTCACCACCCAACAATGAGCAGTTCTTC.

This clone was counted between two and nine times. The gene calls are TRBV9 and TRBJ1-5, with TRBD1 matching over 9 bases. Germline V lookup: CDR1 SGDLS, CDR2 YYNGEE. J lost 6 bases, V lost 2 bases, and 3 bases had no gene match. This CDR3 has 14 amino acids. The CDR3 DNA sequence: TGTGCCAGCAGCGTCGGGACAGGGATTCAGCCCCAGCATTTT. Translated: CASSVGTGIQPQHF.

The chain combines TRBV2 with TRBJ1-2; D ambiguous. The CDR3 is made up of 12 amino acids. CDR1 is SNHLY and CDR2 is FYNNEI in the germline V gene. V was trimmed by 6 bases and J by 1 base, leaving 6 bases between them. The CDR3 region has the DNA TGTGCCAGCAGGAAGAGTAACTATGGCTACACCTTC. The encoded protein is CASRKSNYGYTF.

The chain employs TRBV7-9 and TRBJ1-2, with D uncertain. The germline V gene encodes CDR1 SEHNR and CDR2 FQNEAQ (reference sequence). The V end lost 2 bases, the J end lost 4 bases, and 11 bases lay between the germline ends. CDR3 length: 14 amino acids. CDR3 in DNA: TGTGCCAGCAGCTTAAGGCCTACAGCCTATGGCTACACCTTC. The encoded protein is CASSLRPTAYGYTF.

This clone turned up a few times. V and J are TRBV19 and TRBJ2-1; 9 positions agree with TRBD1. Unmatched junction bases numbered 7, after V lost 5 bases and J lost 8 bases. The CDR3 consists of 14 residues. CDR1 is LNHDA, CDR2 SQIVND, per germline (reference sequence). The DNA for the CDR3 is TGTGCCAGTAGTCACAGGGGGCTCTGGGATGAGCAGTTCTTC. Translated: CASSHRGLWDEQFF. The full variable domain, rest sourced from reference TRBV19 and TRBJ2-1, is DGGITQSPKYLFRKEGQNVTLSCEQNLNHDAMYWYRQDPGQGLRLIYYSQIVNDFQKGDIAEGYSVSREKKESFPLTVTSAQKNPTAFYLCASSHRGLWDEQFFGPGTRLTVL.

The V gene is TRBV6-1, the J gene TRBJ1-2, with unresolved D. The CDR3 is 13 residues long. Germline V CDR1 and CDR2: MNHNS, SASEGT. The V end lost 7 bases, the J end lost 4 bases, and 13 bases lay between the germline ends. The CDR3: CASMRRSGYGYTF. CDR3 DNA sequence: TGTGCCAGCATGCGGCGCAGCGGCTATGGCTACACCTTC.

CDR3 in DNA: TGTGCCGCCGAGGGCAGGGGGAATACGAACACTGAAGCTTTCTTT. Residues: CAAEGRGNTNTEAFF. This sequence joins TRBV6-5 and TRBJ1-1; 7 bases match TRBD1. Germline V gene data show CDR1 as MNHEY and CDR2 as SVGAGI. Trimming removed 11 bases from V and 1 base from J; junction bases left unmatched: 13. The CDR3 is made up of 15 amino acids.

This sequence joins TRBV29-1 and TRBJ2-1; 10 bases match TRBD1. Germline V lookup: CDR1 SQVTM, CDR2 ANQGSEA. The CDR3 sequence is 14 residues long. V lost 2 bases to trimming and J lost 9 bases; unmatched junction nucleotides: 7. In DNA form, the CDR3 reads TGCAGCGTTGAATCCGGGACAGGGGCCCGTGAGCAGTTCTTC. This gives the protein CSVESGTGAREQFF.

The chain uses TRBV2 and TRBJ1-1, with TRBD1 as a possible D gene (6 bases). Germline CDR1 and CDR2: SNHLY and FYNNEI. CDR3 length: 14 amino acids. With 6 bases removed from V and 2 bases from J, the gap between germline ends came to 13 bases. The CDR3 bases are TGTGCCAGCAGAGAGACAGGCCGTAACACTGAAGCTTTCTTT. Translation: CASRETGRNTEAFF.

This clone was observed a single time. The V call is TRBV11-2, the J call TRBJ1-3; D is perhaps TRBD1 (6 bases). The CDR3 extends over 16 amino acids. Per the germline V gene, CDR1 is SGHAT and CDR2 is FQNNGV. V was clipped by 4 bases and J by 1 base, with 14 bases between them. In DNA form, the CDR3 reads TGTGCCAGCAGCTCCGCCCCACAGGGTTCTGGAAACACCATATATTTT. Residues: CASSSAPQGSGNTIYF.

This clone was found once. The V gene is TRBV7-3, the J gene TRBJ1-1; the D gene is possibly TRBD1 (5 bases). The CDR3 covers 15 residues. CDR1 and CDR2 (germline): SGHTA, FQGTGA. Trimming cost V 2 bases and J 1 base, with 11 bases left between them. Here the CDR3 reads CASSLQGTTNTEAFF. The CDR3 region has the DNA TGTGCCAGCAGCTTACAGGGCACCACGAACACTGAAGCTTTCTTT.

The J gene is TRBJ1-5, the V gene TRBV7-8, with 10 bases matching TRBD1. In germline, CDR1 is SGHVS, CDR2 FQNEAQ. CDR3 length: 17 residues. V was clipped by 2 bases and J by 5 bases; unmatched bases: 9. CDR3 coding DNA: TGTGCCAGCAGCTTATCAGCCGGGACAGGGGAGGATCAGCCCCAGCATTTT. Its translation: CASSLSAGTGEDQPQHF.

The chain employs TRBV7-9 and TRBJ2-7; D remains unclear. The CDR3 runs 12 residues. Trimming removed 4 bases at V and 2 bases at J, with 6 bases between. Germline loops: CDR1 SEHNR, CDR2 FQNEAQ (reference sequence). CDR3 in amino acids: CASSSFTYEQYF. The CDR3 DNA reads TGTGCCAGCAGCTCATTCACCTACGAGCAGTACTTC.

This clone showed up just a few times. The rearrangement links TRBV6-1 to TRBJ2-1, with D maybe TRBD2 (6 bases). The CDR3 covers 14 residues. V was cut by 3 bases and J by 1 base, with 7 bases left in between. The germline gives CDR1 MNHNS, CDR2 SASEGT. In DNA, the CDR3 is TGTGCCAGCAGTGAGGGGAGGTCCTACAATGAGCAGTTCTTC. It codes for CASSEGRSYNEQFF.

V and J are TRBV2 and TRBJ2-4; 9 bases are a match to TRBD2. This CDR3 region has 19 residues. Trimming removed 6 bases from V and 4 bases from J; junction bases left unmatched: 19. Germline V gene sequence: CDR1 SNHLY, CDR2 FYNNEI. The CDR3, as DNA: TGTGCCAGCAGCGAAAGTGAACTAGGGCGGGGGGGCCGGAAAAACATTCAGTACTTC. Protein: CASSESELGRGGRKNIQYF.

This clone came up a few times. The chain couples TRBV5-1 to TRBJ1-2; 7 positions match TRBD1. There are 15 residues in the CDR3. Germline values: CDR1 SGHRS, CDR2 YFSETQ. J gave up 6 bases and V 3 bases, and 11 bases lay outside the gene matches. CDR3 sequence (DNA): TGCGCCAGCAGCTCCGCCGGGACAGTGACGGATGGCTACACCTTC. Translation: CASSSAGTVTDGYTF.

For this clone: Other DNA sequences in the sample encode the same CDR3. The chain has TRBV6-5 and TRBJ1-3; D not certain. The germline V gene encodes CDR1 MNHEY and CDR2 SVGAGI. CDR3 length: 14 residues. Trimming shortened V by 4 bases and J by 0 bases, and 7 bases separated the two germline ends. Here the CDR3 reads CASSSVLSGNTIYF. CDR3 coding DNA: TGTGCCAGCAGTTCAGTCCTCTCTGGAAACACCATATATTTT.

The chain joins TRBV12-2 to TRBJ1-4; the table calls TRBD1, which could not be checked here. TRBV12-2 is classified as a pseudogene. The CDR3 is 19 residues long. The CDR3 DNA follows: TGTGCAAGTCGGCCCATTTACTACCCACCGACAGGGTTGAATGAAAAACTGTTTTTT. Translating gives CASRPIYYPPTGLNEKLFF.

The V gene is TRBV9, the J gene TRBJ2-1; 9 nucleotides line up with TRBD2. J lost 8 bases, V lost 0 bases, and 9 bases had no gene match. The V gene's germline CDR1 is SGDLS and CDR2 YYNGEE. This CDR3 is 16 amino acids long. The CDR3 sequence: CASSVVPAGGPDEQFF. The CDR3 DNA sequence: TGTGCCAGCAGCGTAGTGCCAGCGGGGGGACCGGATGAGCAGTTCTTC.

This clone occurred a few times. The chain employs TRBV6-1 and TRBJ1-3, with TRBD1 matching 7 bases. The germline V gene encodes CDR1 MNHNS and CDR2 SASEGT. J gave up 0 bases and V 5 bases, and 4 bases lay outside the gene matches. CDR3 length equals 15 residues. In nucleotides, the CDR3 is TGTGCCAGCAGTCCCGACAGGGCCTCTGGAAACACCATATATTTT. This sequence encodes CASSPDRASGNTIYF.

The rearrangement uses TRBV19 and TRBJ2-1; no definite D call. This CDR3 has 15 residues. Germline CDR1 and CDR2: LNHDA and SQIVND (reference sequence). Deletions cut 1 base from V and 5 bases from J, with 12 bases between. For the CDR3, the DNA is TGTGCCAGTAGTATAGGTCTTCCGGGTCACAATGAGCAGTTCTTC. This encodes CASSIGLPGHNEQFF.

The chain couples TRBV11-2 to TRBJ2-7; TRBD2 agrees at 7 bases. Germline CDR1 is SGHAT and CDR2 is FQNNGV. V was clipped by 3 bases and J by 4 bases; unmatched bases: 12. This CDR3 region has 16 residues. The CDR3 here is CASSLAGIGGLYEQYF. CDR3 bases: TGTGCCAGCAGCTTGGCAGGAATCGGGGGGTTGTACGAGCAGTACTTC. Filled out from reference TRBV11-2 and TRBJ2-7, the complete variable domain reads EAGVAQSPRYKIIEKRQSVAFWCNPISGHATLYWYQQILGQGPKLLIQFQNNGVVDDSQLPKDRFSAERLKGVDSTLKIQPAKLEDSAVYLCASSLAGIGGLYEQYFGPGTRLTVT.

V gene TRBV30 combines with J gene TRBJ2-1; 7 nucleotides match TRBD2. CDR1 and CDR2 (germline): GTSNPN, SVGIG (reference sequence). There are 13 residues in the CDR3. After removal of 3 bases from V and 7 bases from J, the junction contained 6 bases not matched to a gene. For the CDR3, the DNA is TGTGCCTGGAGGCGGCGGGGAGGGAATGAGCAGTTCTTC. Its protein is CAWRRRGGNEQFF.

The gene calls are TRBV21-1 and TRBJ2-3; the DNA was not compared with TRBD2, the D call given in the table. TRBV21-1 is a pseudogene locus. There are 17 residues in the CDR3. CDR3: CASSPPVTSGRTDTQYF. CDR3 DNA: TGTGCCAGCAGCCCTCCCGTGACTAGCGGGAGGACAGATACGCAGTATTTT.

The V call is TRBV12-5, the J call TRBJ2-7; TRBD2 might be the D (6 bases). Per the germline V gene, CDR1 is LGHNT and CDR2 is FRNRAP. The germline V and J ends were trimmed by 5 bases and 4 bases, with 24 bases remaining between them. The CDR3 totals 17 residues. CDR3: CASGLHQIRDCTYEQYV. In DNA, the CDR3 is TGTGCTAGTGGTCTCCACCAAATCCGGGACTGCACGTACGAGCAGTACGTC.

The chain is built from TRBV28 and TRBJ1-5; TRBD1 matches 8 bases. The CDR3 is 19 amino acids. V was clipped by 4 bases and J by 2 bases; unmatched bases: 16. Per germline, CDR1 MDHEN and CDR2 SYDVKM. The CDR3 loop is CASSSPRGRGRFGNQPQHF. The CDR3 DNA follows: TGTGCCAGCAGTTCCCCGCGGGGCAGGGGGCGGTTCGGCAATCAGCCCCAGCATTTT.